These 26 T cell receptor beta chains came from one sample sequenced in a study of CD8 T cells in ankylosing spondylitis. Antigen specificity for these receptors is unknown. TCRdb fed the 5' RACE reads into MiXCR, producing one record per CDR3 protein. The repertoire includes about 840,000 distinct CDR3 sequences, 12% of them detected once, and 0.51% sits in the top ten. Overall study findings and caveats: Seemingly characteristic of ankylosing spondylitis blood was a TCR beta motif consisting of under 10 highly homologous variants.

The sequencing sample was made of blood, either unsorted or a sorted T cell fraction (not recorded which). These receptors all come from a male donor with ankylosing spondylitis.

A remark on this clonotype: A junction boundary mismatches the germline segment, possibly from a read error. The gene calls are TRBV2 and TRBJ1-1; the D is unclear. Per germline, CDR1 SNHLY and CDR2 FYNNEI. The CDR3 spans 15 residues. Written as DNA, the CDR3 is TGTGCCAGCAGAGAAGGCTGGCCGCTGAACACTGAAGCTTTCTTT. Translating gives CASREGWPLNTEAFF. Based on the CDR3 plus reference TRBV2 and TRBJ1-1, the full variable domain is EPEVTQTPSHQVTQMGQEVILRCVPISNHLYFYWYRQILGQKVEFLVSFYNNEISEKSEIFDDQFSVERPDGSNFTLKIRSTKLEDSAMYFCASREGWPLNTEAFFGQGTRLTVV.

There are many counts of this clonotype. The chain combines TRBV20-1 with TRBJ1-2; D possibly corresponds to TRBD1 (6 bases). This CDR3 spans 12 amino acids. In germline, CDR1 is DFQATT, CDR2 SNEGSKA (reference sequence). Trimming left V 6 bases short and J 5 bases short, with 13 bases between. The CDR3 nucleotides are TGCAGTGCGGGTATTACAGGGTATGGCTACACCTTC. Protein sequence: CSAGITGYGYTF.

The chain combines TRBV4-3 with TRBJ2-3; TRBD2 agrees at 15 bases. This CDR3 is 18 amino acids long. Germline CDR1 reads LGHNA; CDR2 reads YSLEER. V was clipped by 4 bases and J by 2 bases; unmatched bases: 7. This CDR3 reads CASSPGTSGRPHTDTQYF. The CDR3 nucleotides read TGCGCCAGCAGCCCTGGGACTAGCGGGAGGCCCCACACAGATACGCAGTATTTT.

V usage is TRBV11-2 and J usage is TRBJ2-5; 8 bases are shared with TRBD2. The CDR3 loop spans 14 amino acids. The germline CDR1 and CDR2 sequences are SGHAT and FQNNGV. V shed 5 bases, J shed 3 bases, and the junction held 5 bases outside the gene matches. The CDR3 bases are TGTGCCAGCAGCCCAGCGGGGGTTAAAGAGACCCAGTACTTC. This codes for CASSPAGVKETQYF.

J is TRBJ1-5 and V is TRBV18; D is uncertain. This CDR3 comprises 15 residues. V lost 4 bases to trimming and J lost 2 bases, with 12 bases between them. CDR1 KGHSH and CDR2 LQKENI come from the germline V gene. As DNA, the CDR3 is TGTGCCAGCTCACTTACGCCAGGACGCAATCAGCCCCAGCATTTT. This sequence encodes CASSLTPGRNQPQHF.

This chain joins TRBV6-2 or TRBV6-3 and TRBJ2-3, with D maybe TRBD2 (6 bases). Trimming shortened V by 7 bases and J by 6 bases, and 11 bases separated the two germline ends. The germline V gene has CDR1 MNHEY and CDR2 SVGEGT. This CDR3 comprises 12 residues. The CDR3 protein is CASNPGADTQYF. The CDR3 nucleotides are TGTGCCAGCAATCCGGGAGCGGATACGCAGTATTTT.

The J gene is TRBJ1-1, the V gene TRBV28; 7 bases are a match to TRBD1. Germline V gene lookup returns CDR1 MDHEN and CDR2 SYDVKM. The CDR3 runs 12 residues. Trimming at V came to 5 bases and at J to 7 bases, leaving 4 bases not matched to a gene. The CDR3 bases are TGTGCCAGCAGTATCTACAGGGGTGAAGCTTTCTTT. This sequence encodes CASSIYRGEAFF.

The table lists this clonotype with a few counts. V is TRBV12-3 or TRBV12-4 and J is TRBJ1-6; no firm D call. The CDR3 is 14 amino acids. Trimming pared 6 bases from V and 5 bases from J, leaving 11 bases between. The CDR3 reads CASSPTTDNSPLHF. As DNA, the CDR3 is TGTGCCAGCAGCCCTACTACGGATAATTCACCCCTCCACTTT.

This clonotype came up many times. This chain connects TRBV18 to TRBJ1-5; maybe TRBD1 (5 bases). The germline V gene has CDR1 KGHSH and CDR2 LQKENI. Trimming pared 0 bases from V and 4 bases from J, leaving 10 bases between. This CDR3 contains 15 residues. CDR3 region: CASSPPGQGNQPQHF. The DNA of the CDR3 is TGTGCCAGCTCACCACCTGGGCAGGGTAATCAGCCCCAGCATTTT.

In this sample, this clonotype turned up many times. The rearrangement links TRBV24-1 to TRBJ1-2; the D gene is possibly TRBD1 (5 bases). This CDR3 is 13 amino acids long. V lost 5 bases and J 6 bases, leaving 12 bases between the germline ends. From germline, CDR1 is KGHDR and CDR2 SFDVKD. The CDR3 DNA is TGTGCCACCAGTGGGACTCAGGGAGATGGCTACACCTTC. It specifies CATSGTQGDGYTF.

This clonotype was recorded many times. The chain carries TRBV20-1 and TRBJ2-3, with 8 bases lining up with TRBD2. The CDR3 consists of 21 residues. V shed 0 bases, J shed 1 base, and the junction held 21 bases outside the gene matches. Germline CDR1 reads DFQATT; CDR2 reads SNEGSKA (reference sequence). Written as DNA, the CDR3 is TGCAGTGCTAGAGATCTGATGTCACTGCGTACTAGCGGCCAGGGCACAGATACGCAGTATTTT. Amino acids: CSARDLMSLRTSGQGTDTQYF.

J is TRBJ1-2 and V is TRBV6-5; a possible D gene is TRBD1 (6 bases). The CDR3 contains 16 residues. CDR1 MNHEY and CDR2 SVGAGI come from the germline V gene. Trimming took off 2 bases at V and 8 bases at J, with 21 bases between the two ends. DNA for the CDR3: TGTGCCAGCAGTTACCTAAGACAGGCCCATCCTATGGGCTACACCTTC. Protein: CASSYLRQAHPMGYTF.

This chain uses TRBV6-2 or TRBV6-3 with TRBJ2-7, with 7 bases fitting TRBD1. The CDR3 runs 16 residues. The germline CDR1 and CDR2 sequences are MNHEY and SVGEGT. Germline trimming cut 6 bases from V and 3 bases from J; bases unmatched to any gene: 14. CDR3 in DNA: TGTGCCAGCAGACCTATCCCGGGACAGACCTTCTACGAGCAGTACTTC. Protein sequence: CASRPIPGQTFYEQYF.

The sample holds a few counts of this clonotype. This rearrangement joins TRBV29-1 to TRBJ2-5; possible D gene TRBD2, 6 bases. CDR1 is SQVTM and CDR2 is ANQGSEA in the germline V gene. The CDR3 totals 13 residues. Trimming shortened V by 1 base and J by 2 bases, and 8 bases separated the two germline ends. CDR3 residues: CSVEGREQETQYF. In DNA form, the CDR3 reads TGCAGCGTTGAAGGGAGGGAGCAAGAGACCCAGTACTTC.

This clonotype was seen only a few times. The V call is TRBV5-8, the J call TRBJ1-5, with no clear D. This CDR3 is built from 12 residues. Germline V gives CDR1 SGHTS, CDR2 YDEGEE. V was clipped by 1 base and J by 5 bases, with 4 bases between them. The CDR3 sequence is CASSLRYQPQHF. CDR3 in DNA: TGTGCCAGCAGCTTGCGTTATCAGCCCCAGCATTTT.

This clonotype was counted only a few times. The CDR3 region is CASSLAAGDYVSYEQYF. Written as DNA, the CDR3 is TGTGCCAGCAGCTTAGCAGCGGGAGACTACGTCTCCTACGAGCAGTACTTC. V and J are TRBV7-2 and TRBJ2-7; TRBD2 matches at 8 bases. The V gene end was trimmed by 0 bases and the J gene end by 0 bases; junction bases not matched to a gene: 7. In germline, CDR1 is SGHTA, CDR2 FQGNSA. The CDR3 has 17 residues.

At least ten counts were recorded for this clonotype. The rearrangement joins TRBV7-2 to TRBJ1-1, with 7 bases identical to TRBD1. The J segment lost 6 bases and the V segment lost 6 bases, leaving 7 bases of the junction unmatched. The length of the CDR3 is 13 residues. In germline, CDR1 is SGHTA, CDR2 FQGNSA. The CDR3 coding sequence is TGTGCCAGCAGTCTCAGACAGGGCGCTGAAGCTTTCTTT. Protein product: CASSLRQGAEAFF.

This clonotype was observed many times. The V and J genes are TRBV5-1 and TRBJ2-1; 8 nucleotides match TRBD2. CDR3 length equals 14 residues. Germline values: CDR1 SGHRS, CDR2 YFSETQ. Trimming took 3 bases from V and 7 from J; bases not matched to a gene: 6. The CDR3 DNA sequence: TGCGCCAGCAGCTCCTCCGGGACTAGTAATGAGCAGTTCTTC. It is translated as CASSSSGTSNEQFF.

The chain combines TRBV5-1 with TRBJ2-2; 12 bases match TRBD2. This CDR3 has 15 residues. The ends lost 8 bases at V and 4 bases at J; junction bases unmatched: 6. Germline V lookup: CDR1 SGHRS, CDR2 YFSETQ. Written as DNA, the CDR3 is TGCGCCAGTGCCGGGACTAGCGGGCCCACCGGGGAGCTGTTTTTT. This gives the protein CASAGTSGPTGELFF. The variable domain in full, completed from reference TRBV5-1 and TRBJ2-2, reads KAGVTQTPRYLIKTRGQQVTLSCSPISGHRSVSWYQQTPGQGLQFLFEYFSETQRNKGNFPGRFSGRQFSNSRSEMNVSTLELGDSALYLCASAGTSGPTGELFFGEGSRLTVL.

This clonotype was recorded a few times. This sequence joins TRBV4-2 and TRBJ1-5; tentative D call: TRBD1 (5 bases). The CDR3 length is 17 residues. Germline CDR1 reads LGHNA; CDR2 reads YNFKEQ. V dropped 4 bases and J dropped 7 bases, with 23 bases sitting between them. The CDR3 reads CASSLFPAGREDQPQHF. The DNA for the CDR3 is TGTGCCAGCAGCCTATTCCCGGCGGGCAGGGAGGACCAGCCCCAGCATTTT.

In its sample, this clonotype was seen many times. The CDR3 nucleotides read TGCGCCAGCAGTGAGGGCCAACTCACTGAAGCTTTCTTT. It specifies CASSEGQLTEAFF. V usage is TRBV10-2 and J usage is TRBJ1-1, with no clear D. The CDR3 spans 13 residues. Germline CDR1 is WSHSY and CDR2 is SAAADI. Trimming took off 2 bases at V and 4 bases at J, with 8 bases between the two ends.

This clonotype was observed a few times. The rearrangement links TRBV4-1 to TRBJ1-6, with 8 bases lining up with TRBD1. The CDR3 consists of 14 residues. V was clipped by 4 bases and J by 9 bases; unmatched bases: 5. Germline V gives CDR1 MGHRA, CDR2 YSYEKL. The CDR3 loop is CASSLQDRVSPLHF. CDR3 sequence (DNA): TGCGCCAGCAGCCTACAGGACAGGGTTTCACCCCTCCACTTT.

This clonotype has more than one count but fewer than ten. The V gene is TRBV28, the J gene TRBJ1-2; TRBD1 is a possible D gene (6 bases). This CDR3 comprises 17 residues. The V and J ends lost 6 bases and 4 bases respectively, with 24 bases between them. Germline V lookup: CDR1 MDHEN, CDR2 SYDVKM. The CDR3 nucleotides read TGTGCCAGCAGACAGGGTTTGGGACTGGTGGGCTCCTATGGCTACACCTTC. It is translated as CASRQGLGLVGSYGYTF.

Ten or more counts support this clonotype. The rearrangement joins TRBV4-3 to TRBJ1-1; D ambiguous. Trimming shortened V by 4 bases and J by 1 base, and 7 bases separated the two germline ends. CDR1 and CDR2 from the germline V gene are LGHNA and YSLEER. This CDR3 has 13 residues. CDR3 in amino acids: CASSPRPNTEAFF. Here the CDR3 DNA reads TGCGCCAGCAGCCCCAGACCGAACACTGAAGCTTTCTTT.

This clonotype was seen more than once but under ten times. The V call is TRBV7-2, the J call TRBJ1-1, with a weak D call TRBD1 (5 bases). The CDR3 sequence is 16 residues long. The germline V and J ends were trimmed by 0 bases and 7 bases, with 18 bases remaining between them. Germline lookup yields CDR1 SGHTA and CDR2 FQGNSA. CDR3: CASSLAYNRPRGEAFF. The CDR3 nucleotides are TGTGCCAGCAGCTTAGCTTATAATCGCCCGAGGGGTGAAGCTTTCTTT.

The gene calls are TRBV2 and TRBJ2-7; D remains unclear. The CDR3 loop spans 11 amino acids. V lost 6 bases and J 6 bases, leaving 9 bases between the germline ends. The V gene's germline CDR1 is SNHLY and CDR2 FYNNEI. CDR3 loop: CASRVGGEQYF. The CDR3 nucleotides read TGTGCCAGCAGGGTGGGTGGCGAGCAGTACTTC.